The 32 T cell receptor beta chains below were found in one sample sequenced in a study of T cells after yellow fever vaccination. TCRdb analysed the 5' RACE reads with MiXCR anew, one entry per CDR3 protein. This table has 450,000 to 600,000 distinct CDR3 sequences, roughly a sixth appearing once. The source material was PBMCs, sampled about 5 days after the first yellow fever vaccination. The receptors come from a man younger than 35 who received the YFV17D yellow fever vaccine.

The CDR3 spells CASSRTRRTDTQYF. The CDR3 bases are TGTGCCAGCAGTCGGACACGGCGCACAGATACGCAGTATTTT. This chain uses TRBV11-1 with TRBJ2-3; maybe TRBD1 (5 bases). Germline V CDR1 and CDR2: SGHAT, FQDESV (reference sequence). V was pared by 6 bases and J by 1 base, with 11 bases between. The CDR3 contains 14 residues.

This clonotype turned up a few times. DNA of the CDR3: TGCGCCAGCAGCATGAGACAGGGGGCAGATACGCAGTATTTT. Residues: CASSMRQGADTQYF. The rearrangement links TRBV5-1 to TRBJ2-3; the match to TRBD1 covers 9 bases. The V gene end was trimmed by 4 bases and the J gene end by 4 bases; junction bases not matched to a gene: 4. The germline gives CDR1 SGHRS, CDR2 YFSETQ. This CDR3 spans 14 amino acids.

This clonotype was observed a handful of times. The rearrangement uses TRBV6-2 or TRBV6-3 and TRBJ1-1; D is unclear. The CDR3 extends over 13 amino acids. The V gene lost 8 bases and the J gene lost 0 bases, with 10 bases spanning the gap. Germline V gene data show CDR1 as MNHEY and CDR2 as SVGEGT. The CDR3 loop reads CASVGSMNTEAFF. The CDR3 coding sequence is TGTGCCAGCGTTGGGAGCATGAACACTGAAGCTTTCTTT.

V usage is TRBV21-1 and J usage is TRBJ2-1; TRBD2 reflects the table's D call only, with no check against the DNA. TRBV21-1 has pseudogene status. The CDR3 totals 15 residues. The CDR3 bases are TGTGCCAGCAGCAAAATTGGCGGGGCCGACGATGAGCAGTTCTTC. Translation gives CASSKIGGADDEQFF.

This clonotype showed up just a few times. The V and J genes are TRBV19 and TRBJ2-3; TRBD2 agrees at 10 bases. This CDR3 comprises 17 residues. Germline V gene data show CDR1 as LNHDA and CDR2 as SQIVND (reference sequence). Losses at the gene ends were 2 bases for V and 2 bases for J; bases not matched to a gene: 7. CDR3: CASSINRLAGDTDTQYF. CDR3 DNA sequence: TGTGCCAGTAGTATAAATCGGCTAGCGGGGGACACAGATACGCAGTATTTT.

This clonotype was detected a few times. The chain is built from TRBV5-1 and TRBJ2-1, with D unresolved. This CDR3 is built from 16 residues. With 0 bases removed from V and 2 bases from J, the gap between germline ends came to 12 bases. The V gene's germline CDR1 is SGHRS and CDR2 YFSETQ. CDR3: CASSLEAGHPYNEQFF. The CDR3 DNA is TGCGCCAGCAGCTTGGAGGCAGGCCACCCCTACAATGAGCAGTTCTTC.

This clonotype was seen many times. The chain has TRBV7-9 and TRBJ1-2, with unresolved D. This CDR3 spans 13 amino acids. V shed 5 bases and J shed 3 bases, with 10 bases lying between them. Germline CDR1 is SEHNR and CDR2 is FQNEAQ (reference sequence). CDR3 sequence reads: CASSPRRDYGYTF. The CDR3 nucleotides are TGTGCCAGCAGCCCTCGTCGAGACTATGGCTACACCTTC.

The chain carries TRBV21-1 and TRBJ1-2. TRBV21-1 is a pseudogene segment. CDR3 size: 12 residues. DNA for the CDR3: TGTGCCAGCTGGGAGGGAGGCTATGGCTACACCTTC. Its translation: CASWEGGYGYTF.

The gene calls are TRBV6-2 or TRBV6-3 and TRBJ2-3; TRBD2 is a possible D gene (6 bases). CDR3 length equals 13 residues. Trimming took 8 bases from V and 1 from J, leaving 10 bases between them. Looked up from germline, CDR1 is MNHEY and CDR2 is SVGEGT. CDR3 nucleotide sequence: TGTGCCAGCGGGCCTAGCGGCACAGATACGCAGTATTTT. Protein: CASGPSGTDTQYF.

This clonotype was seen more than once but under ten times. The chain employs TRBV7-9 and TRBJ2-1; 8 bases are shared with TRBD2. The germline CDR1 and CDR2 sequences are SEHNR and FQNEAQ (reference sequence). Trimming removed 3 bases from V and 4 bases from J; junction bases left unmatched: 11. The CDR3 runs to 17 residues. The CDR3 nucleotides are TGTGCCAGCAGCTTGGGAAGTCCGGGGGGGAATTACAATGAGCAGTTCTTC. This encodes CASSLGSPGGNYNEQFF.

This clonotype was seen only a few times. V usage is TRBV6-2 or TRBV6-3 and J usage is TRBJ2-5, with D unclear. V was clipped by 6 bases and J by 2 bases, with 7 bases between them. The germline gives CDR1 MNHEY, CDR2 SVGEGT. This CDR3 comprises 12 residues. The CDR3 coding sequence is TGTGCCAGCAGGCTACCTCAAGAGACCCAGTACTTC. It codes for CASRLPQETQYF.

This clonotype was detected only a few times. This chain joins TRBV24-1 and TRBJ2-3; D is possibly TRBD1 or TRBD2 (5 bases each). V gave up 4 bases and J gave up 2 bases, with 18 bases separating them. Germline CDR1 KGHDR, CDR2 SFDVKD. This CDR3 region has 17 residues. CDR3 residues: CATSDAARGEDTDTQYF. In DNA, the CDR3 is TGTGCCACCAGTGACGCGGCTAGGGGAGAGGACACAGATACGCAGTATTTT.

The chain links TRBV20-1 to TRBJ2-5; D uncertain. This CDR3 spans 14 amino acids. Germline CDR1 is DFQATT and CDR2 is SNEGSKA (reference sequence). V was trimmed by 3 bases and J by 3 bases, leaving 14 bases between them. CDR3 sequence: CSARKGSRKETQYF. The CDR3 DNA reads as TGCAGTGCTAGGAAGGGTAGTAGGAAAGAGACCCAGTACTTC.

This clonotype came up a few times. V and J are TRBV6-1 and TRBJ1-1; possible D gene TRBD1, 5 bases. The CDR3 runs to 13 residues. Trimming shortened V by 7 bases and J by 4 bases, and 13 bases separated the two germline ends. Germline V gene lookup returns CDR1 MNHNS and CDR2 SASEGT. CDR3 sequence (DNA): TGTGCCAGCACCAAGACAGTACCCACTGAAGCTTTCTTT. Translated, it gives CASTKTVPTEAFF.

V usage is TRBV4-1 and J usage is TRBJ1-1; D is possibly TRBD1 (6 bases). Germline CDR1 and CDR2: MGHRA and YSYEKL. The germline V and J ends were trimmed by 3 bases and 11 bases, with 22 bases remaining between them. The CDR3 sequence is 15 residues long. The CDR3: CASSQPVGGRWGAFF. The CDR3 bases are TGCGCCAGCAGCCAGCCCGTTGGGGGCCGCTGGGGCGCTTTCTTT.

The rearrangement uses TRBV4-3 and TRBJ2-2; D not certain. V lost 4 bases and J lost 4, with 10 bases in between. The CDR3 is 14 residues long. Germline values: CDR1 LGHNA, CDR2 YSLEER. The CDR3 DNA is TGCGCCAGCAGCCTCAGACATTTCACCGGGGAGCTGTTTTTT. Its translation is CASSLRHFTGELFF.

This clonotype was detected a few times. This sequence joins TRBV4-2 and TRBJ1-3; the D is unclear. The CDR3 is made up of 14 amino acids. V was pared by 0 bases and J by 7 bases, with 10 bases between. Germline V gene lookup returns CDR1 LGHNA and CDR2 YNFKEQ. CDR3 sequence: CASSQDSLGNTIYF. The DNA of the CDR3 is TGTGCCAGCAGCCAAGATAGTCTAGGTAACACCATATATTTT.

This chain joins TRBV29-1 and TRBJ1-5; a weak D match, TRBD1 (6 bases). The CDR3 runs 13 residues. Germline-derived CDR1 and CDR2 are SQVTM and ANQGSEA. Trimming removed 4 bases at V and 7 bases at J, with 14 bases between. The CDR3 protein is CSVAGGAGQPQHF. The CDR3 DNA sequence: TGCAGCGTTGCCGGGGGCGCAGGACAGCCCCAGCATTTT.

This clonotype has just a few counts. V is TRBV12-3 or TRBV12-4 and J is TRBJ2-3; D possibly corresponds to TRBD2 (5 bases). V was clipped by 2 bases and J by 4 bases, with 10 bases between them. The CDR3 loop spans 14 amino acids. CDR3 sequence reads: CASSLLLVADTQYF. CDR3 sequence (DNA): TGTGCCAGCAGTTTATTACTAGTGGCAGATACGCAGTATTTT.

V is TRBV5-1 and J is TRBJ1-2, with D uncertain. Germline loops: CDR1 SGHRS, CDR2 YFSETQ. CDR3 length: 12 residues. V was trimmed by 5 bases and J by 1 base, leaving 6 bases between them. CDR3 DNA sequence: TGCGCCAGCAGGAGGGATAACTATGGCTACACCTTC. As protein: CASRRDNYGYTF.

This clonotype was seen a few times. This chain uses TRBV7-2 with TRBJ2-3; possibly TRBD1 for D (6 bases). V gave up 4 bases and J gave up 0 bases, with 11 bases separating them. Per the germline V gene, CDR1 is SGHTA and CDR2 is FQGNSA. The CDR3 spans 15 residues. CDR3 coding DNA: TGTGCCAGCAGCTCGCTACAGGGTAGCACAGATACGCAGTATTTT. This sequence encodes CASSSLQGSTDTQYF.

This clonotype was found a few times. In DNA, the CDR3 is TGTGCCAGCAAAGGGACTACGAACACCGGGGAGCTGTTTTTT. Its translation: CASKGTTNTGELFF. This sequence joins TRBV6-5 and TRBJ2-2, with TRBD2 matching over 7 bases. The CDR3 is made up of 14 amino acids. J gave up 0 bases and V 7 bases, and 2 bases lay outside the gene matches. Germline-derived CDR1 and CDR2 are MNHEY and SVGAGI.

This clonotype was detected only a few times. The rearrangement links TRBV4-3 to TRBJ2-1; 8 positions agree with TRBD2. The V gene end was trimmed by 0 bases and the J gene end by 8 bases; junction bases not matched to a gene: 9. CDR1 LGHNA and CDR2 YSLEER come from the germline V gene. This CDR3 is 16 amino acids long. In DNA form, the CDR3 reads TGCGCCAGCAGCCAAGAATGGGTGGGACTAGAGCATGAGCAGTTCTTC. Translated, it gives CASSQEWVGLEHEQFF.

The gene calls are TRBV4-2 and TRBJ2-7; D is perhaps TRBD1 or TRBD2 (6 bases each). The germline V gene encodes CDR1 LGHNA and CDR2 YNFKEQ. The CDR3 has 14 residues. Trimming stripped 2 bases from V and 5 bases from J, with 13 bases between. The chain's CDR3 is CASSQRGVLDEQYF. The DNA for the CDR3 is TGTGCCAGCAGCCAAAGGGGGGTCCTCGACGAGCAGTACTTC.

This clonotype was seen more than once but under ten times. Here the CDR3 DNA reads TGTGCCAGCAGCCCGACTGTTTATGGCTACACCTTC. This encodes CASSPTVYGYTF. This rearrangement joins TRBV7-2 to TRBJ1-2; D gene unclear. The CDR3 runs to 12 residues. Germline V lookup: CDR1 SGHTA, CDR2 FQGNSA. Trimming removed 5 bases at V and 5 bases at J, with 9 bases between.

The J gene is TRBJ2-2, the V gene TRBV6-2 or TRBV6-3; D is possibly TRBD1 (5 bases). Germline lookup yields CDR1 MNHEY and CDR2 SVGEGT. V shed 8 bases and J shed 6 bases, with 16 bases lying between them. The CDR3 runs to 14 residues. The CDR3 reads CASRTGTEAGELFF. DNA for the CDR3: TGTGCCAGCCGAACAGGTACAGAGGCCGGGGAGCTGTTTTTT.

This sequence joins TRBV25-1 and TRBJ2-7; D is undetermined. The CDR3 totals 12 residues. Germline-derived CDR1 and CDR2 are MGHDK and SYGVNS. Trimming left V 5 bases short and J 1 base short, with 6 bases between. The CDR3 bases are TGTGCCAGCAGTATGGATTCCTACGAGCAGTACTTC. This sequence encodes CASSMDSYEQYF.

V gene TRBV6-2 or TRBV6-3 combines with J gene TRBJ2-3, with D tentatively TRBD1 (6 bases). In germline, CDR1 is MNHEY, CDR2 SVGEGT. Trimming stripped 6 bases from V and 2 bases from J, with 18 bases between. This CDR3 is 16 amino acids long. CDR3 DNA sequence: TGTGCCAGCAGCCTGGGGACATTACCAGTCACAGATACGCAGTATTTT. Its translation: CASSLGTLPVTDTQYF.

This clonotype was picked up a small number of times. The chain carries TRBV29-1 and TRBJ2-1; the D is unclear. This CDR3 region has 13 residues. V lost 6 bases to trimming and J lost 6 bases, with 15 bases between them. The germline V gene encodes CDR1 SQVTM and CDR2 ANQGSEA. The CDR3 sequence is CSVTVRNSNEQFF. CDR3 coding DNA: TGCAGCGTGACGGTCCGCAATTCCAATGAGCAGTTCTTC.

The V gene is TRBV29-1, the J gene TRBJ2-1; D is possibly TRBD2 (6 bases). V was clipped by 5 bases and J by 3 bases, with 17 bases between them. The germline V gene has CDR1 SQVTM and CDR2 ANQGSEA. The CDR3 is made up of 15 amino acids. CDR3 sequence (DNA): TGCAGCGTTTTAATTCAGGCGGGAATCTACAATGAGCAGTTCTTC. This encodes CSVLIQAGIYNEQFF.

This clonotype has only a few counts. The chain carries TRBV4-1 and TRBJ1-6; D is unclear. CDR1 MGHRA and CDR2 YSYEKL come from the germline V gene. The CDR3 totals 14 residues. V dropped 1 base and J dropped 9 bases, with 10 bases sitting between them. CDR3 nucleotides: TGCGCCAGCAGCCAAGCTGGTGATGGTTCACCCCTCCACTTT. As protein: CASSQAGDGSPLHF.

This chain joins TRBV7-3 and TRBJ2-7; 10 nucleotides line up with TRBD1. The length of the CDR3 is 14 residues. V lost 3 bases, J lost 6 bases, and 5 bases stayed unmatched. Germline V lookup: CDR1 SGHTA, CDR2 FQGTGA. The CDR3 is CASSLTGQGSEQYF. CDR3 bases: TGTGCCAGCAGCTTGACGGGACAGGGGAGCGAGCAGTACTTC.